Presented here are 30 T cell receptor beta chains from one specimen sequenced in a study of cytotoxic CD8 clonotypes in ibrutinib-treated CLL. Some clones are missing from TCRdb's copy, which holds only in-frame ones; the method was immunoSEQ multiplex PCR. The sample lists 150,000 or so clones; over 60% were seen once. The specimen was PBMCs, collected after 12 months of ibrutinib treatment. These receptors all come from a human donor with chronic lymphocytic leukemia.

This chain links TRBV4-3 with TRBJ2-1, with TRBD2 identical over 11 bases. V lost 4 bases to trimming and J lost 2 bases; unmatched junction nucleotides: 7. Per germline, CDR1 LGHNA and CDR2 YSLEER. This CDR3 spans 17 amino acids. The CDR3 loop is CASSPTSGGLAYNEQFF. CDR3 nucleotides: TGCGCCAGCAGCCCTACTAGCGGGGGCCTCGCCTACAATGAGCAGTTCTTC.

This chain links TRBV7-9 with TRBJ2-5; 7 bases agree with TRBD1. The junction had 8 bases not matched to a gene; V was cut back by 0 bases and J by 7 bases. Per germline, CDR1 SEHNR and CDR2 FQNEAQ (reference sequence). The CDR3 has 15 residues. In DNA, the CDR3 is TGTGCCAGCAGCTTAGCAGGGGGCTTGTGGGTGACCCAGTACTTC. Amino acid sequence: CASSLAGGLWVTQYF.

CDR3 region: CASRVLDRTEAFF. The CDR3 nucleotides read TGTGCCAGCAGGGTATTGGACCGCACTGAAGCTTTCTTT. The gene calls are TRBV2 and TRBJ1-1; no firm D call. Between the trimmed V and J ends, which lost 6 bases and 4 bases, there was a span of 12 bases. Germline loops: CDR1 SNHLY, CDR2 FYNNEI. The CDR3 has 13 amino acids.

The chain employs TRBV7-3 and TRBJ2-2; 9 bases fit TRBD2. Trimming at V came to 5 bases and at J to 1 base, leaving 11 bases not matched to a gene. The CDR3 is 18 amino acids. CDR1 SGHTA and CDR2 FQGTGA come from the germline V gene. The CDR3: CASSPRGLAGLNTGELFF. CDR3 bases: TGTGCCAGCAGCCCGAGGGGGCTAGCGGGATTGAACACCGGGGAGCTGTTTTTT.

The genes are TRBV4-2 and TRBJ2-5; 14 bases match TRBD2. The CDR3 extends over 19 amino acids. V lost 2 bases, J lost 4 bases, and 12 bases stayed unmatched. Germline CDR1 and CDR2: LGHNA and YNFKEQ. The DNA of the CDR3 is TGTGCCAGCAGCCAAACGGGACTAGCGGGAGTAGGCGTCGGAGAGACCCAGTACTTC. It specifies CASSQTGLAGVGVGETQYF.

This clone was detected only once. The chain employs TRBV29-1 and TRBJ2-5; the D gene is possibly TRBD1 (6 bases). The CDR3 runs 15 residues. Germline V CDR1 and CDR2: SQVTM, ANQGSEA. Trimming removed 3 bases at V and 0 bases at J, with 14 bases between. The CDR3 loop is CSVDTLTGNQETQYF. In DNA, the CDR3 is TGCAGCGTTGACACCCTTACAGGGAACCAAGAGACCCAGTACTTC. The variable domain in full, with the rest retrieved from reference TRBV29-1 and TRBJ2-5, is SAVISQKPSRDICQRGTSLTIQCQVDSQVTMMFWYRQQPGQSLTLIATANQGSEATYESGFVIDKFPISRPNLTFSTLTVSNMSPEDSSIYLCSVDTLTGNQETQYFGPGTRLLVL.

The CDR3 region is CASSQFITGGEQYF. The CDR3 bases are TGTGCCAGCAGCCAATTTATTACAGGCGGCGAGCAGTACTTC. The V and J genes are TRBV13 and TRBJ2-7; possibly TRBD1 for D (5 bases). Trimming shortened V by 5 bases and J by 6 bases, and 17 bases separated the two germline ends. The germline V gene encodes CDR1 PRHDT and CDR2 FYEKMQ (reference sequence). This CDR3 contains 14 residues.

This rearrangement joins TRBV27 to TRBJ1-2; possible D gene TRBD1, 6 bases. CDR3 length: 13 residues. Germline V gene sequence: CDR1 MNHEY, CDR2 SMNVEV (reference sequence). The V and J ends lost 2 bases and 7 bases respectively, with 11 bases between them. This CDR3 is CASSLRQGSGYTF. For the CDR3, the DNA is TGTGCCAGCAGTTTACGCCAGGGGTCTGGCTACACCTTC.

The chain uses TRBV5-6 and TRBJ2-2, with D unresolved. Germline V gene sequence: CDR1 SGHDT, CDR2 YYEEEE. The CDR3 length is 13 residues. Trimming shortened V by 2 bases and J by 6 bases, and 8 bases separated the two germline ends. For the CDR3, the DNA is TGTGCCAGCAGCTTAGAGGTCGCCGGGGAGCTGTTTTTT. The encoded protein is CASSLEVAGELFF. The complete variable domain, with remaining parts taken from reference TRBV5-6 and TRBJ2-2, reads DAGVTQSPTHLIKTRGQQVTLRCSPKSGHDTVSWYQQALGQGPQFIFQYYEEEERQRGNFPDRFSGHQFPNYSSELNVNALLLGDSALYLCASSLEVAGELFFGEGSRLTVL.

The chain recombines TRBV6-1 with TRBJ1-2, with TRBD1 as a possible D gene (6 bases). Trimming cost V 2 bases and J 3 bases, with 10 bases left between them. Germline CDR1 MNHNS, CDR2 SASEGT. The CDR3 extends over 14 amino acids. The CDR3 loop is CASSERWTDYGYTF. The CDR3, as DNA: TGTGCCAGCAGTGAAAGGTGGACAGACTATGGCTACACCTTC.

This chain connects TRBV30 to TRBJ1-4; 8 nucleotides align to TRBD1. Trimming took 2 bases from V and 6 from J; bases not matched to a gene: 5. The CDR3 covers 14 residues. Germline loops: CDR1 GTSNPN, CDR2 SVGIG (reference sequence). CDR3 in amino acids: CAWSSGGGDEKLFF. The CDR3 nucleotides are TGTGCCTGGAGTTCAGGGGGCGGTGATGAAAAACTGTTTTTT.

This clone was picked up one time. This chain uses TRBV5-1 with TRBJ2-7, with D tentatively TRBD2 (6 bases). CDR1 and CDR2 (germline): SGHRS, YFSETQ. The V end was cut by 2 bases, the J end by 0 bases, with 21 bases between. The CDR3 totals 18 residues. The CDR3 nucleotides are TGCGCCAGCAGCTTTCAGTACGGGACTCCGAATCTCTCCTACGAGCAGTACTTC. Translating it yields CASSFQYGTPNLSYEQYF.

The chain carries TRBV18 and TRBJ2-7, with 9 nucleotides matching TRBD2. The J segment lost 2 bases and the V segment lost 3 bases, leaving 2 bases of the junction unmatched. This CDR3 has 14 residues. Germline CDR1 KGHSH, CDR2 LQKENI. The CDR3, as DNA: TGTGCCAGCTCACCGACTAGCGGAACCTACGAGCAGTACTTC. Protein product: CASSPTSGTYEQYF.

The chain recombines TRBV7-3 with TRBJ2-2; D remains unclear. V shed 3 bases and J shed 4 bases, with 9 bases lying between them. The CDR3 covers 14 residues. CDR1 and CDR2 from the germline V gene are SGHTA and FQGTGA. CDR3 protein: CASSFGSGTGELFF. DNA of the CDR3: TGTGCCAGCAGCTTTGGGTCGGGCACCGGGGAGCTGTTTTTT. Based on the CDR3 plus reference TRBV7-3 and TRBJ2-2, the full variable domain is GAGVSQTPSNKVTEKGKYVELRCDPISGHTALYWYRQSLGQGPEFLIYFQGTGAADDSGLPNDRFFAVRPEGSVSTLKIQRTERGDSAVYLCASSFGSGTGELFFGEGSRLTVL.

This rearrangement joins TRBV11-1 to TRBJ1-6; a possible D gene is TRBD1 (6 bases). V lost 3 bases and J 10 bases, leaving 16 bases between the germline ends. The germline CDR1 and CDR2 sequences are SGHAT and FQDESV (reference sequence). This CDR3 is built from 15 residues. The chain's CDR3 is CASSFNPGDTSPLHF. In DNA form, the CDR3 reads TGTGCCAGCAGCTTTAATCCAGGGGATACCTCACCCCTCCACTTT.

The chain joins TRBV29-1 to TRBJ2-1; tentatively, D is TRBD2 (6 bases). Trimming stripped 2 bases from V and 4 bases from J, with 9 bases between. Germline V lookup: CDR1 SQVTM, CDR2 ANQGSEA. There are 13 residues in the CDR3. In nucleotides, the CDR3 is TGCAGCGTTGAACCTAGCGCGTACAATGAGCAGTTCTTC. It codes for CSVEPSAYNEQFF.

The rearrangement links TRBV5-1 to TRBJ1-1, with no clear D. The V gene's germline CDR1 is SGHRS and CDR2 YFSETQ. This CDR3 contains 13 residues. Trimming took 4 bases from V and 0 from J, leaving 7 bases between them. The CDR3 region is CASSPTMNTEAFF. CDR3 nucleotide sequence: TGCGCCAGCAGCCCTACAATGAACACTGAAGCTTTCTTT.

The J gene is TRBJ2-2, the V gene TRBV11-2; 10 bases fit TRBD2. Germline CDR1 is SGHAT and CDR2 is FQNNGV. This CDR3 has 18 amino acids. Trimming took 3 bases from V and 0 from J; bases not matched to a gene: 7. The CDR3 nucleotides are TGTGCCAGCAGCTTGGCTAGCGGGAGCGGATCGAACACCGGGGAGCTGTTTTTT. Its translation: CASSLASGSGSNTGELFF.

The genes are TRBV18 and TRBJ2-5; 13 nucleotides agree with TRBD2. V was pared by 3 bases and J by 4 bases, with 8 bases of the junction left unmatched. In germline, CDR1 is KGHSH, CDR2 LQKENI. The CDR3 runs 17 residues. The CDR3 here is CASSPRTSGSVPETQYF. Written as DNA, the CDR3 is TGTGCCAGCTCACCGCGGACTAGCGGGAGTGTCCCAGAGACCCAGTACTTC.

This clone was seen a few times. J is TRBJ1-2 and V is TRBV27; D call uncertain. Trimming pared 2 bases from V and 6 bases from J, leaving 10 bases between. CDR1 is MNHEY, CDR2 SMNVEV, per germline (reference sequence). The CDR3 runs to 13 residues. The CDR3: CASSLGGRNGYTF. CDR3 sequence (DNA): TGTGCCAGCAGTTTAGGAGGGCGGAATGGCTACACCTTC.

This clone was picked up a small number of times. The rearrangement links TRBV28 to TRBJ2-7; D not resolved. Germline CDR1 MDHEN, CDR2 SYDVKM. Trimming took off 3 bases at V and 3 bases at J, with 6 bases between the two ends. This CDR3 spans 12 amino acids. In nucleotides, the CDR3 is TGTGCCAGCAGTTTCTCCATCTACGAGCAGTACTTC. Protein sequence: CASSFSIYEQYF.

The V gene is TRBV6-5, the J gene TRBJ2-1; 7 bases line up with TRBD1. V gave up 5 bases and J gave up 12 bases; unmatched junction bases: 7. The CDR3 length is 12 residues. Germline V gives CDR1 MNHEY, CDR2 SVGAGI. CDR3 sequence reads: CASSNRGVRQFF. The CDR3 coding sequence is TGTGCCAGCAGTAACAGGGGTGTAAGGCAGTTCTTC.

The J gene is TRBJ2-7, the V gene TRBV11-3; no definite D call. The CDR3 loop spans 13 amino acids. V shed 3 bases and J shed 5 bases, with 11 bases lying between them. The germline gives CDR1 SGHNT, CDR2 YENEEA. CDR3 protein: CASSFSLLDEQYF. The CDR3 bases are TGTGCCAGCAGCTTTTCCCTACTTGACGAGCAGTACTTC.

This clone was seen more than once but under ten times. The rearrangement uses TRBV7-3 and TRBJ2-3, with a possible D match to TRBD1 (6 bases). Germline loops: CDR1 SGHTA, CDR2 FQGTGA. The CDR3 runs to 14 residues. Trimming shortened V by 5 bases and J by 2 bases, and 11 bases separated the two germline ends. The CDR3 nucleotides read TGTGCCAGCAGCCTTACAGGGACCACAGATACGCAGTATTTT. Translation gives CASSLTGTTDTQYF.

V usage is TRBV6-6 and J usage is TRBJ2-5; D possibly corresponds to TRBD1 (5 bases). Germline values: CDR1 MNHNY, CDR2 SVGAGI (reference sequence). Trimming shortened V by 8 bases and J by 5 bases, and 18 bases separated the two germline ends. The CDR3 is made up of 14 amino acids. Written as DNA, the CDR3 is TGTGCCAGCCGCTCAAACAGGTATAGGGAGACCCAGTACTTC. Translation gives CASRSNRYRETQYF.

J is TRBJ2-2 and V is TRBV11-3, with a weak D call TRBD2 (5 bases). The CDR3 has 11 residues. Per germline, CDR1 SGHNT and CDR2 YENEEA. Trimming took off 8 bases at V and 8 bases at J, with 9 bases between the two ends. The CDR3 nucleotides read TGTGCCAGCGGGAGTCGTGGGGAGCTGTTTTTT. Translation: CASGSRGELFF.

This clone has a handful of counts. The genes are TRBV19 and TRBJ2-7; TRBD2 matches at 11 bases. Germline V CDR1 and CDR2: LNHDA, SQIVND (reference sequence). V gave up 3 bases and J gave up 3 bases; unmatched junction bases: 4. The length of the CDR3 is 15 residues. Here the CDR3 reads CASSIGTSGSYEQYF. The CDR3 coding sequence is TGTGCCAGTAGTATTGGAACTAGCGGGAGCTACGAGCAGTACTTC.

The V gene is TRBV18, the J gene TRBJ2-5; no firm D call. The germline V and J ends were trimmed by 3 bases and 5 bases, with 10 bases remaining between them. CDR3 length: 13 amino acids. Germline V lookup: CDR1 KGHSH, CDR2 LQKENI. CDR3 sequence: CASSPSRFETQYF. CDR3 sequence (DNA): TGTGCCAGCTCACCCTCCAGGTTTGAGACCCAGTACTTC.

The rearrangement links TRBV28 to TRBJ1-5; D remains ambiguous. The CDR3 sequence is 14 residues long. The V gene's germline CDR1 is MDHEN and CDR2 SYDVKM. V lost 3 bases and J 9 bases, leaving 15 bases between the germline ends. CDR3 amino acids: CASSFSSKVRPQHF. The CDR3 DNA reads as TGTGCCAGCAGTTTCTCTAGCAAGGTCCGGCCCCAGCATTTT. The full variable domain, rest sourced from reference TRBV28 and TRBJ1-5, is DVKVTQSSRYLVKRTGEKVFLECVQDMDHENMFWYRQDPGLGLRLIYFSYDVKMKEKGDIPEGYSVSREKKERFSLILESASTNQTSMYLCASSFSSKVRPQHFGDGTRLSIL.

This chain uses TRBV15 with TRBJ2-1; perhaps TRBD2 as D (5 bases). V shed 1 base and J shed 4 bases, with 8 bases lying between them. The germline V gene has CDR1 LNHNV and CDR2 YYDKDF (reference sequence). The CDR3 loop spans 14 amino acids. CDR3 amino acids: CATSRGTAYNEQFF. The CDR3 nucleotides read TGTGCCACCAGCAGAGGGACTGCATACAATGAGCAGTTCTTC.